This T cell receptor beta chain is drawn from a study of cytomegalovirus exposure and HLA in healthy donors. Study outcomes and limitations: Most subjects' HLA-A and HLA-B alleles were reportedly predicted from TCR beta sequences. The later analysis indicated that the majority of CMV-associated TCR beta chains appeared HLA-restricted. Earlier analysis looked at TCR beta V segments, and most were productive about 87% or about 30% of the time. Presence/absence analyses rested on an assumption that sequencing depth was roughly uniform across donors.

In regard to this clone: The antigen remains undetermined.

The germline V and J ends were trimmed by 0 bases and 3 bases, with 15 bases remaining between them. Germline assignment: CDR1 LGHNA and CDR2 YSLEER. The CDR3 is 16 residues long. The study ran its PCR with 60 Vbeta and 13 Jbeta primers. Sequenced by immunoSEQ multiplex PCR; TCRdb stores in-frame clones only, minus some. The sample shows 150,000 to 200,000 clones, around 75% of them seen only once. The source is a male donor in good health and CMV-seronegative. The chain couples TRBV4-3 to TRBJ2-7; the D gene is possibly TRBD1 (6 bases). Material for sequencing was PBMCs. The CDR3 sequence: CASSQDRGAQGYEQYF. CDR3 coding DNA: TGCGCCAGCAGCCAAGACAGGGGAGCCCAGGGCTACGAGCAGTACTTC.